This T cell receptor (beta chain) was profiled in a study of response to subunit inactivated influenza vaccine. General study results and limits: There was a suggestion from the authors that each seasonal influenza vaccination recruits few new T cells.

MiXCR, run by TCRdb on the RT-PCR reads, gives a single entry per CDR3 protein. The sample contains over 400,000 distinct CDR3 sequences, under 15% of which appear only once. As regards this clonotype: Its antigen remains unknown.

CDR3 length: 15 amino acids. CDR1 and CDR2 (germline): SGHRS, YFSETQ. The V end lost 0 bases, the J end lost 1 base, and 11 bases lay between the germline ends. Sequencing was performed on PBMCs from blood, taken roughly 45 days after vaccination. V and J are TRBV5-1 and TRBJ2-7; D is perhaps TRBD1 (6 bases). This clonotype was obtained from a middle-aged man who received an inactivated influenza vaccine. The CDR3 coding sequence is TGCGCCAGCAGCTTGGTTCCAGGGGAGTCCTACGAGCAGTACTTC. Amino acid sequence: CASSLVPGESYEQYF.